One T cell receptor beta chain is described in this entry. This CDR3 has 15 residues. Trimming shortened V by 1 base and J by 2 bases, and 9 bases separated the two germline ends. From germline, CDR1 is MNHNS and CDR2 SASEGT. This entry belongs to a study of cytomegalovirus exposure and HLA in healthy donors. Profiled with immunoSEQ multiplex PCR; TCRdb holds only in-frame clones, not every one. The sample includes 200,000 to 250,000 clones, 88% of them seen just once. The donors were in the approximately 120-subject validation cohort, distinct from the approximately 700-subject first cohort. The chain links TRBV6-1 to TRBJ2-1; D is unresolved. Specimen: PBMCs. The receptor comes from a woman between 18 and 29 years old in good health and CMV-seronegative. DNA of the CDR3: TGTGCCAGCAGTGAAGACTGGGCAACCTACAATGAGCAGTTCTTC. Translation gives CASSEDWATYNEQFF.